What follows is one TCR beta chain and its context. Its specificity is not known. Germline V gene data show CDR1 as SGHNT and CDR2 as YENEEA. Between the trimmed V and J ends, which lost 1 base and 2 bases, there was a span of 11 bases. The CDR3 consists of 15 residues. Using immunoSEQ multiplex PCR, the repertoire was profiled, and TCRdb retains in-frame clones only, with some absent. The table has about 77,000 clones, about nine tenths seen once. The source of the sample is a study of OX40 agonist ivuxolimab in advanced cancers. Across the study: Patients receiving dose escalation had hepatocellular carcinoma, melanoma, renal cell or head and neck cancer. Past anti-PD-1, anti-PD-L1 or anti-CTLA-4 therapy was accepted, and 35% to 45% had received some.

Study findings and constraints: Among T cells, CD8+ cells averaged more expanded clones than CD4+ cells.

This TCR came from an adult with an advanced solid tumor such as melanoma, head and neck, liver or kidney cancer. The rearrangement joins TRBV11-3 to TRBJ1-2; D is uncertain. Here the sequenced sample was CD4+ or CD8+ T cells sorted from blood, taken in a trial of the OX40 agonist ivuxolimab. The CDR3 sequence: CASSLVAGANYGYTF. CDR3 DNA sequence: TGTGCCAGCAGCTTAGTGGCAGGAGCAAACTATGGCTACACCTTC.